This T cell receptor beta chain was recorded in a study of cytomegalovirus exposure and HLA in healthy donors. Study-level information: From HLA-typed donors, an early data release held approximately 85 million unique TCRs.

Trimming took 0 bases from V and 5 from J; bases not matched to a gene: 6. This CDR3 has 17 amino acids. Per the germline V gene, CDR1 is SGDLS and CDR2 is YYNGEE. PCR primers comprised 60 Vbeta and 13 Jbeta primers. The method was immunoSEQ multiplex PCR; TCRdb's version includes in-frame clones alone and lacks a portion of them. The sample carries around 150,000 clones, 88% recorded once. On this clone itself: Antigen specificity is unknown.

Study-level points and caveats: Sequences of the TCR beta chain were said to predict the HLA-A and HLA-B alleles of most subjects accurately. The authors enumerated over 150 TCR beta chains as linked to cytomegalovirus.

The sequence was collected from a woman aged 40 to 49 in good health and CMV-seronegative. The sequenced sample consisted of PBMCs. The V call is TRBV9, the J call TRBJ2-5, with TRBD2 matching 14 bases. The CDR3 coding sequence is TGTGCCAGCAGCGTAGGACTAGCGGGAGGGCCCGGGGAGACCCAGTACTTC. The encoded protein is CASSVGLAGGPGETQYF.